The T cell receptor (beta chain) under discussion was sequenced for a study of blood T cell repertoires in COVID-19. Whole-study context: Researchers got acute and convalescent COVID-19 samples from the United States, Italy and Spain. T cells, B-cell-depleted T cells, or PBMCs provided the cDNA or gDNA that served as material.

In the original processing: Scientists estimated how many nucleated cells there were by amplifying reference gene primers. Sequencing was performed with immunoSEQ multiplex PCR; in TCRdb, only in-frame clones are kept and a portion is missing. V, J and clone size are those of that table, while D and trimming were read from the DNA. The profile shows 95,000 to 150,000 clones, around 86% of them singletons. The CDR3 contains 15 residues. Germline CDR1 is SGHRS and CDR2 is YFSETQ. J was trimmed by 5 bases and V by 3 bases; bases with no gene match: 6. The specimen sequenced was peripheral blood. This clonotype was obtained from a man aged 55 to 70 with acute or convalescent COVID-19. The V and J genes are TRBV5-1 and TRBJ1-5; TRBD1 agrees at 9 bases. CDR3 coding DNA: TGCGCCAGCAGCTCACAGGGGGCGCCGGATCAGCCCCAGCATTTT. It codes for CASSSQGAPDQPQHF.